This T cell receptor (beta chain) was profiled in a study of T cells after yellow fever vaccination (dated 2019 in TCRdb). Regarding the research as a whole: The SMART-Seq v4 Ultra Low Input RNA kit was used to prepare libraries from fractions with low cell numbers. Bulk TCR alpha and beta repertoires were sequenced longitudinally to track T-cell clones before and after primary and booster YFV17D yellow fever vaccination. Two healthy male donors, one aged 18 to 30 and one aged 30 to 40 years, made up the cohort. Bulk PBMC replicates and cell subsets were isolated from blood drawn at multiple timepoints before and after both primary and secondary immunization.

TCR cDNA was synthesized by 5'RACE template switching, which introduced a universal primer site and unique molecular identifiers. Priming for cDNA synthesis came from both the TCR alpha and TCR beta constant segments. Libraries were amplified in two PCR steps, with sample barcodes and sequencing adapters added in the second step. Libraries were sequenced on Illumina HiSeq 2500 (2x100 bp) or NovaSeq (2x150 bp). Per the original workflow: Reads were demultiplexed and collapsed into UMI consensus sequences with MIGEC, and V(D)J alignment was performed with MiXCR. Vaccine-responding clonotypes were defined with edgeR using replicate PBMC samples, requiring FDR below 0.01 and a log2 fold change above 5 up to day 15. CD4 or CD8 identity was assigned to each bulk clonotype according to whether the clonotype was present at higher abundance in the sequenced CD4 repertoire or the sequenced CD8 repertoire. TCRdb took the public reads, trimmed them with fastp at Q25, ran MiXCR for clone calling and kept in-frame beta chains. Entries that share a CDR3 protein sequence are merged under the most common genes and DNA. The V and J calls reflect TCRdb's pipeline rather than the authors' work. This sample holds 400,000 or so distinct CDR3 sequences; 6% to 8% were observed only once. The leading ten clones occupy around 16% of the sample.

Results the study describes overall, beyond this receptor: A small fraction of clonotypes showed up in both the CD4 and CD8 compartments, probably as a result of convergent recombination. Computational filtering was needed because FACS-sorted repertoires could contain abundant contaminating clonotypes from the bulk population. Most clones expanded after primary vaccination were re-detected after the booster (about 95% of CD4 and more than 70% of CD8), suggesting broad memory maintenance. Because the study included only a couple of donors, the extent to which the findings can be generalized is limited. Compared with the primary T-cell response, the secondary T-cell response was weaker but faster, peaking on day 5 rather than day 15.

Taken with the paper, the label for treatment or condition translates to: live attenuated yellow fever vaccine strain. Two biological replicates of bulk PBMCs were collected at each blood-draw timepoint. PBMCs were isolated from peripheral blood using a standard Ficoll-Paque protocol. RNA was extracted with TriZol from bulk PBMCs, CD4 and CD8 fractions, and dextramer-positive and dextramer-negative fractions. In regard to this clonotype: The clone's antigen remains unknown. No much larger clone is present one base from it, and per-base qualities are unavailable.

The V end loses 1 base and the J end loses 2 bases, and a stretch of 11 bases separates them. There are 15 amino acids in the CDR3, from cysteine to phenylalanine inclusive. The sequence is cut down to CDR3 DNA, 45 bases in frame from base 1. Looking up the germline V gene yields CDR1 SGHTA and CDR2 FQGNSA. Recombination joined TRBV7-2 with TRBJ2-5; perhaps TRBD1 is the D gene, with 5 bases matching. The sequencing here drew on PBMCs, taken 5 days after the yellow fever booster vaccination. This receptor was obtained from a man aged 25-45 years who received the YFV17D yellow fever vaccine. This receptor has the CDR3 CASSLGAGKQETQYF. The DNA is as follows: TGTGCCAGCAGCTTAGGGGCAGGGAAACAAGAGACCCAGTACTTC.